These T cell receptor beta chains were read from a single sample in a study of response to subunit inactivated influenza vaccine. One entry per CDR3 protein results from TCRdb running MiXCR on the RT-PCR reads. Of 710,000 or so distinct CDR3 sequences in the sample, 15% to 19% were seen once. Sequences were derived from PBMCs from blood, sampled 11 to 12 days after vaccination. These receptors all come from a man in his fifties who received an inactivated influenza vaccine. Each CDR3 is given with its conserved first and last residue. D genes are given only for firm matches. Clone sizes are given selectively: once, few, many, or a class where the clone is expanded.

size | D | J | V | DNA | CDR3
NA | NA | TRBJ2-2 | TRBV7-9 | TGTGCCAGCAGATACGCAGACGAACGACCCGGGGAGCTGTTTTTT | CASRYADERPGELFF
many | NA | TRBJ2-5 | TRBV6-1 | TGTGCCAGCAGTGAACCTTTTACGGGCCGGGAGACCCAGTACTTC | CASSEPFTGRETQYF
NA | TRBD2 | TRBJ2-1 | TRBV19 | TGTGCCAGTAACCCAAGAGGGCTAGCGGGCAATGAGCAGTTCTTC | CASNPRGLAGNEQFF
NA | TRBD1 | TRBJ2-7 | TRBV29-1 | TGCAGCGTTAGGGTGGGACAGGGGCCCTACGAGCAGTACTTC | CSVRVGQGPYEQYF
few | NA | TRBJ2-2 | TRBV7-2 | TGTGCCAGCAGTCAGATCAGGGTGAACACCGGGGAGCTGTTTTTT | CASSQIRVNTGELFF
NA | NA | TRBJ2-3 | TRBV11-3 | TGTGCCAGCAGCGTGGGACGGAAAGATACGCAGTATTTT | CASSVGRKDTQYF
few | NA | TRBJ2-1 | TRBV7-2 | TGTGCCAGCAGCTCGGATTGGGGTGAGCAGTTCTTC | CASSSDWGEQFF
NA | NA | TRBJ2-5 | TRBV5-1 | TGCGCCAGCAGCCCGGGGGAGTACCAAGAGACCCAGTACTTC | CASSPGEYQETQYF
NA | TRBD2 | TRBJ2-1 | TRBV24-1 | TGTGCCACCAGTGATCCAGCGGGGGGGATTTACAATGAGCAGTTCTTC | CATSDPAGGIYNEQFF
NA | TRBD2 | TRBJ2-1 | TRBV20-1 | TGCAGTGCTTATAGCGGGAGTTGGGACAATGAGCAGTTCTTC | CSAYSGSWDNEQFF
few | NA | TRBJ2-5 | TRBV5-1 | TGCGCCAGCACCAGGGGAAACCAAGAGACCCAGTACTTC | CASTRGNQETQYF
few | TRBD1 | TRBJ2-7 | TRBV25-1 | TGTGCCACCTCTGGGGACAGCGGAGGTTACTACGAGCAGTACTTC | CATSGDSGGYYEQYF
NA | NA | TRBJ2-7 | TRBV20-1 | TGCAGTGCTACCGTTGGGGCCCATTCCTACGAGCAGTACTTC | CSATVGAHSYEQYF
NA | NA | TRBJ2-7 | TRBV29-1 | TGCGGCGTTGTAGGGAAAAGGGGAACCTCCTACGAGCAGTACTTC | CGVVGKRGTSYEQYF
few | NA | TRBJ1-5 | TRBV6-2/TRBV6-3 | TGTGCCAGCAGTTTATGGGCCCGCGGAGGTCAGCCCCAGCATTTT | CASSLWARGGQPQHF
NA | TRBD1 | TRBJ2-3 | TRBV24-1 | TGTGCCACCAGTGAGAAGACAGGGGGCACAGATACGCAGTATTTT | CATSEKTGGTDTQYF
few | NA | TRBJ1-1 | TRBV6-2/TRBV6-3 | TGTGCCAGCAGAAGGACGGTTGAAGCTTTCTTT | CASRRTVEAFF
NA | NA | TRBJ1-1 | TRBV7-2 | TGTGCCAGCAGCTTAGCCGGCCAGGTGAACACTGAAGCTTTCTTT | CASSLAGQVNTEAFF
NA | NA | TRBJ2-2 | TRBV12-3/TRBV12-4 | TGTGCCAGCAGTTTGAACCGGGGTATGAGAACCGGGGAGCTGTTTTTT | CASSLNRGMRTGELFF
many | NA | TRBJ1-4 | TRBV12-3/TRBV12-4 | TGTGCCAGCAGCCGATGGACCAATGAAAAACTGTTTTTT | CASSRWTNEKLFF
few | NA | TRBJ1-5 | TRBV6-1 | TGTGCCAGCAGTAGTCAGGAGGGCAATCAGCCCCAGCATTTT | CASSSQEGNQPQHF
few | NA | TRBJ2-7 | TRBV28 | TGTGCCAGCAGTTCCCCCCCAGCAGGGGACTACGAGCAGTACTTC | CASSSPPAGDYEQYF
NA | NA | TRBJ2-3 | TRBV5-1 | TGCGCCAGCAGCTTGTTACAGGGATCTGGCACAGATACGCAGTATTTT | CASSLLQGSGTDTQYF
few | NA | TRBJ1-4 | TRBV6-2/TRBV6-3 | TGTGCCAGCAGCCCCTCGATTCTACACAGGGCGGTGAATGAAAAACTGTTTTTT | CASSPSILHRAVNEKLFF
many | TRBD1 | TRBJ2-5 | TRBV5-8 | TGTGCCAGCAGCTTGGGGACAGGGGGCCAAGAGACCCAGTACTTC | CASSLGTGGQETQYF
NA | NA | TRBJ2-5 | TRBV28 | TGTGCCAGCAGTCCCCCTCCCCTAGAGACCCAGTACTTC | CASSPPPLETQYF
few | NA | TRBJ2-5 | TRBV7-2 | TGTGCCAGCAGCTTAGGGGTTGGACAAGAGACCCAGTACTTC | CASSLGVGQETQYF
once | TRBD1 | TRBJ2-5 | TRBV27 | TGTGCCTCCTCCCCCGGCAGGGGGTTTGAAGAGACCCAGTACTTC | CASSPGRGFEETQYF
few | NA | TRBJ2-5 | TRBV11-2 | TGTGCCAGCAGACCCACAGGTGCCGAGGAGACCCAGTACTTC | CASRPTGAEETQYF
NA | TRBD2 | TRBJ2-1 | TRBV5-1 | TGCGCCAGCAGCTTGTCAGCGGGAGGGCCTAATGAGCAGTTCTTC | CASSLSAGGPNEQFF
NA | NA | TRBJ1-1 | TRBV3-1 | TGTGCCACCTCGGGTCAGGGCGGTGAAGCTTTCTTT | CATSGQGGEAFF
NA | NA | TRBJ2-1 | TRBV20-1 | TGCAGTGCTACAAAAGGGGGGTACAATGAGCAGTTCTTC | CSATKGGYNEQFF
NA | NA | TRBJ1-1 | TRBV20-1 | TGCAGTGCTAGAGATTGGGCCTCTGGGGGGAACACTGAAGCTTTCTTT | CSARDWASGGNTEAFF
many | TRBD2 | TRBJ2-1 | TRBV5-1 | TGCGCCAGCAGCTTAAGGCGGGGGGGATACAATGAGCAGTTCTTC | CASSLRRGGYNEQFF
NA | NA | TRBJ1-4 | TRBV10-3 | TGTGCCATCAGTGAGTCGAAGACAGTCGGAGGGGAAAAACTGTTTTTT | CAISESKTVGGEKLFF
NA | NA | TRBJ2-1 | TRBV6-5 | TGTGCCAGCAGTTACTCGAAGACAGCACCGAGCTCCTACAATGAGCAGTTCTTC | CASSYSKTAPSSYNEQFF
few | NA | TRBJ2-3 | TRBV29-1 | TGCAGCGTTGAAGACGGAGGGACAGATACGCAGTATTTT | CSVEDGGTDTQYF
few | NA | TRBJ2-7 | TRBV12-3/TRBV12-4 | TGTGCCAGCAGCCGTTCCGGGATCTCCTACGAGCAGTACTTC | CASSRSGISYEQYF
NA | NA | TRBJ2-2 | TRBV29-1 | TGCAGCGTTGCGAACAGATCGAACACCGGGGAGCTGTTTTTT | CSVANRSNTGELFF
NA | NA | TRBJ1-2 | TRBV5-1 | TGCGCCAGCAGCTTGGGCGGGACGGACTATGGCTACACCTTC | CASSLGGTDYGYTF
few | NA | TRBJ1-4 | TRBV9 | TGTGCCAGCAGCCCATCAGGAGGGGCAGGCCGTGAAAAACTGTTTTTT | CASSPSGGAGREKLFF
NA | NA | TRBJ1-2 | TRBV6-1 | TGTGCCAGCAGAGGACCAGGGAAGCATGGCTACACCTTC | CASRGPGKHGYTF
NA | NA | TRBJ2-1 | TRBV20-1 | TGCAGTGCTAGAAGCGCGTACAATGAGCAGTTCTTC | CSARSAYNEQFF
NA | TRBD2 | TRBJ2-7 | TRBV6-2/TRBV6-3 | TGTGCCAGCAGCCCCGCCGGGACTAGCGGTAAAGAGCAGTACTTC | CASSPAGTSGKEQYF
NA | NA | TRBJ2-4 | TRBV19 | TGTGCCAGTAGTATACCCCGGGGAGCCAAAAACATTCAGTACTTC | CASSIPRGAKNIQYF
many | TRBD1 | TRBJ2-3 | TRBV29-1 | TGCAGCGTGGTGGGACAGGGGGTCTGGACAGATACGCAGTATTTT | CSVVGQGVWTDTQYF
NA | NA | TRBJ2-4 | TRBV28 | TGTGCCAGCGGGGAGGCGGTGGCCAAAAACATTCAGTACTTC | CASGEAVAKNIQYF
few | TRBD1 | TRBJ1-5 | TRBV6-1 | TGTGCCAGCAGTGGTGGACAGGGGGCCTGGAGTTGGGGCAATCAGCCCCAGCATTTT | CASSGGQGAWSWGNQPQHF
NA | NA | TRBJ2-2 | TRBV10-2 | TGCGCCAGCACCCCAGGGTTCAACACCGGGGAGCTGTTTTTT | CASTPGFNTGELFF
many | NA | TRBJ2-1 | TRBV5-1 | TGCGCCAGCAACGACGGGGCCTTGTACAATGAGCAGTTCTTC | CASNDGALYNEQFF
NA | NA | TRBJ2-7 | TRBV6-1 | TGTGCCAGCAGCCTAGGGCCTACCCGCTACGAGCAGTACTTC | CASSLGPTRYEQYF
NA | NA | TRBJ2-1 | TRBV2 | TGTGCCAGCAGGTCTGGACAGTCGCAAGTGCAGTTCTTC | CASRSGQSQVQFF
few | NA | TRBJ2-5 | TRBV7-2 | TGTGCCAGCAGCTTAGTTCCTAGTCAGGAGACCCAGTACTTC | CASSLVPSQETQYF
few | TRBD1 | TRBJ1-2 | TRBV30 | TGTGCCTGGAGTGTAGGGACAGGGACCTATGGCTACACCTTC | CAWSVGTGTYGYTF
few | NA | TRBJ2-5 | TRBV4-2 | TGTGCCAGCAGCCAAGGTTCTGTTCAAGAGACCCAGTACTTC | CASSQGSVQETQYF